This TCR beta chain was identified during a study of PD-1 blockade in classical Hodgkin lymphoma. As concerns this clone: The target antigen is unknown.

Broader study findings: Healthy donors were reported to have higher baseline TCR diversity than newly diagnosed patients. Patients were excluded if nivolumab began under 1 year after ASCT (the autologous transplant). Complete responders started with a diversity level that resembled newly diagnosed patients at baseline.

Regarding time point: cycle 4 day 1 (C4D1), after six to seven weeks of nivolumab. Following autologous stem cell transplantation, relapse occurred in every patient, and exposure to brentuximab vedotin varied. Germline loops: CDR1 SQVTM, CDR2 ANQGSEA. V shed 7 bases and J 3 bases; nucleotides not matched to a gene: 7. CDR3 size: 13 residues. Here immunoSEQ multiplex PCR was the method, and the copy in TCRdb shows in-frame clones only, minus some. The table has over 50,000 clones, 86% seen once. The origin of this receptor is a human donor with classical Hodgkin lymphoma. The specimen comprised peripheral blood mononuclear cells (PBMCs), sampled before the fourth cycle of nivolumab. V usage is TRBV29-1 and J usage is TRBJ1-1, with 8 bases matching TRBD1. Written as DNA, the CDR3 is TGCAGCGCTAACCCAGGGGGCTACACTGAAGCTTTCTTT. Its translation: CSANPGGYTEAFF.